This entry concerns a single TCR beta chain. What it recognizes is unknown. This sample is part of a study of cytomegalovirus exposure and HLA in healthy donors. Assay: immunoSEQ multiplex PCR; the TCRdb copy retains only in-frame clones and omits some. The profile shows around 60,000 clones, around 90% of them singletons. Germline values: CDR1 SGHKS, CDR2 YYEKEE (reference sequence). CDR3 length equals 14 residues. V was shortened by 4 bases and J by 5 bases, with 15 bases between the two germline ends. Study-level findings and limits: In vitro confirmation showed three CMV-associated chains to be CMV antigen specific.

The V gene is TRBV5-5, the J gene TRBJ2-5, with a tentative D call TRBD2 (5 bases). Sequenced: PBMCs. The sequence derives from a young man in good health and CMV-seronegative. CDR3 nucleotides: TGTGCCAGCAGCCACCTCAGCGGTGCGGAGACCCAGTACTTC. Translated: CASSHLSGAETQYF.